This TCR beta chain comes out of a study of siplizumab effects on memory and regulatory T cells. Clones were read by immunoSEQ multiplex PCR, and TCRdb kept only the in-frame ones, dropping some. The data contain approximately 110,000 clones, under 95% of them singletons. Germline CDR1 is SGHNT and CDR2 is YENEEA. Deletions cut 0 bases from V and 9 bases from J, with 8 bases between. The CDR3 sequence is 13 residues long. The gene calls are TRBV11-3 and TRBJ2-2, with D uncertain. The sample comprised Tregs sorted from blood. This sequence was found in a human donor in good health. The DNA for the CDR3 is TGTGCCAGCAGCTTAGAAATTGGCAGGGAGCTGTTTTTT. Translation: CASSLEIGRELFF.